This TCR beta chain originates from a study of T cells after posttransplantation cyclophosphamide. General study findings and limits: Donor CD8+ memory clones often dominated recipient blood repertoires at later times. Blood and skin or GI T cell repertoires showed limited TRB overlap. TRB clonality was highly associated with recipient CMV seropositivity and reactivation.

Note on this clone: What it recognizes is unknown.

Peripheral blood was collected from the related graft donor on the marrow donation day. This table comes from immunoSEQ multiplex PCR, and its TCRdb copy is limited to in-frame clones, with some not included. The sample shows 38,000 or so clones, none of them appearing just once. The specimen was PBMCs. This TCR was recovered from a man over 45 in good health, CMV-negative, and a related stem cell transplant donor.

The CDR3 DNA reads as TGTGCCAGCAGCCCGTGGGGAGGCACCGGGGAGCTGTTTTTT. The encoded protein is CASSPWGGTGELFF. V gene TRBV7-2 combines with J gene TRBJ2-2, with D perhaps TRBD2 (6 bases). Trimming cost V 5 bases and J 4 bases, with 11 bases left between them. Germline values: CDR1 SGHTA, CDR2 FQGNSA. CDR3 size: 14 residues.